This entry describes one T cell receptor beta chain. As originally analysed: It was from reference gene primer amplification that nucleated cell counts were estimated. The method was immunoSEQ multiplex PCR; TCRdb's version includes in-frame clones alone and lacks a portion of them. V, J and clone size are taken as reported in that table, and D and trimming were inferred from the DNA itself. Of more than 9,500 clones detected, around 90% appear once; the ten largest clones hold roughly an eighth. These data belong to a study of blood T cell repertoires in COVID-19. Study summary: Both acute and convalescent COVID-19 samples were obtained from the United States, Italy and Spain.

V was cut by 3 bases and J by 5 bases, with 10 bases left in between. The CDR3 loop spans 13 amino acids. CDR1 is SGHAT and CDR2 is FQDESV in the germline V gene (reference sequence). The clonotype was recovered from a man aged 70 or older with active COVID-19. The chain has TRBV11-1 and TRBJ1-1; D is unresolved. The sequencing input was peripheral blood. The CDR3 loop is CASSLYRETEAFF. CDR3 DNA: TGTGCCAGCAGCTTGTATCGGGAGACTGAAGCTTTCTTT.